The 23 T cell receptor beta chains given below trace back to one sample, sequenced in a study of T cell responses to AZD1222 COVID-19 vaccine. Data came from immunoSEQ multiplex PCR; TCRdb stores just in-frame clones and leaves some out. This sample yields 130,000 to 150,000 clones, of which around 92% are seen a single time; around 12% belongs to the top ten. The sequences come from peripheral blood, collected after recovery from COVID-19. These receptors came from an adult who had recovered from COVID-19.

V usage is TRBV11-3 and J usage is TRBJ2-1; D is unclear. Per the germline V gene, CDR1 is SGHNT and CDR2 is YENEEA. With 4 bases removed from V and 10 bases from J, the gap between germline ends came to 11 bases. The CDR3 spans 12 residues. The DNA of the CDR3 is TGTGCCAGCAGCTCCCCTCTCCAGGAGCAGTTCTTC. It yields the protein CASSSPLQEQFF.

This chain uses TRBV30 with TRBJ2-7, with 9 nucleotides matching TRBD1. Germline trimming cut 4 bases from V and 0 bases from J; bases unmatched to any gene: 7. CDR1 GTSNPN and CDR2 SVGIG come from the germline V gene (reference sequence). The CDR3 runs 15 residues. CDR3 sequence (DNA): TGTGCCTGGAATTACGACAGGGGGGGCTCCTACGAGCAGTACTTC. It specifies CAWNYDRGGSYEQYF.

The chain combines TRBV10-3 with TRBJ2-5, with 7 bases lining up with TRBD1. V lost 9 bases to trimming and J lost 1 base; unmatched junction nucleotides: 11. Germline-derived CDR1 and CDR2 are ENHRY and SYGVKD. The CDR3 covers 15 residues. The CDR3 is CAISSVQGVQETQYF. For the CDR3, the DNA is TGTGCCATATCCTCCGTCCAGGGGGTCCAAGAGACCCAGTACTTC.

The genes are TRBV6-2 or TRBV6-3 and TRBJ1-1; D possibly corresponds to TRBD1 (6 bases). Germline V CDR1 and CDR2: MNHEY, SVGEGT. The germline V and J ends were trimmed by 5 bases and 0 bases, with 19 bases remaining between them. The CDR3 extends over 17 amino acids. The CDR3 spells CASSTQGKGWMNTEAFF. The CDR3 DNA follows: TGTGCCAGCAGTACTCAGGGGAAGGGGTGGATGAACACTGAAGCTTTCTTT.

This chain connects TRBV5-1 to TRBJ2-7; 8 bases are shared with TRBD2. Germline assignment: CDR1 SGHRS and CDR2 YFSETQ. J was trimmed by 1 base and V by 2 bases; bases with no gene match: 17. This CDR3 is built from 19 residues. The CDR3 nucleotides read TGCGCCAGCAGCTTTGGCCCCCAGCGGGAGCCCGGTAGGTCCTACGAGCAGTACTTC. Translated, it gives CASSFGPQREPGRSYEQYF.

This chain uses TRBV12-3 or TRBV12-4 with TRBJ2-7; D may correspond to TRBD1 or TRBD2 (6 bases each). V lost 7 bases, J lost 4 bases, and 14 bases lay in between. The CDR3 length is 13 residues. The CDR3 DNA follows: TGTGCCAGCACCGCAAGAGGGGGGTACGAGCAGTACTTC. Amino acids: CASTARGGYEQYF.

The V gene is TRBV19, the J gene TRBJ2-5; possibly TRBD1 for D (6 bases). The CDR3 has 15 residues. Germline CDR1 reads LNHDA; CDR2 reads SQIVND (reference sequence). The ends were cut back, 7 bases at V and 1 base at J, with 16 bases in the middle. CDR3 sequence: CASTTGYPGQETQYF. DNA for the CDR3: TGTGCCAGTACAACAGGGTACCCCGGCCAAGAGACCCAGTACTTC. The whole variable domain, filled in from reference TRBV19 and TRBJ2-5, reads DGGITQSPKYLFRKEGQNVTLSCEQNLNHDAMYWYRQDPGQGLRLIYYSQIVNDFQKGDIAEGYSVSREKKESFPLTVTSAQKNPTAFYLCASTTGYPGQETQYFGPGTRLLVL.

This chain connects TRBV7-2 to TRBJ1-2; 7 nucleotides align to TRBD1. Germline V gene data show CDR1 as SGHTA and CDR2 as FQGNSA. The CDR3 sequence is 14 residues long. With V trimmed by 6 bases and J by 8 bases, 12 bases remained unmatched. This chain's CDR3 is CASSSMTGSLGYTF. The CDR3 bases are TGTGCCAGCAGTTCTATGACAGGGTCGTTAGGCTACACCTTC.

As DNA, the CDR3 is TGTGCCAGCAGTTCTCCAGGGGGCGCTTCCTACGAGCAGTACTTC. Amino acids: CASSSPGGASYEQYF. The chain links TRBV27 to TRBJ2-7, with 8 positions matching TRBD1. Germline V gene lookup returns CDR1 MNHEY and CDR2 SMNVEV (reference sequence). The CDR3 is 15 residues long. The ends lost 4 bases at V and 1 base at J; junction bases unmatched: 6.

This chain joins TRBV3-1 (or the pseudogene TRBV3-2) and TRBJ2-3; 12 nucleotides agree with TRBD1. V gave up 3 bases and J gave up 6 bases; unmatched junction bases: 7. The CDR3 is 16 amino acids. CDR1 is LGHDT, CDR2 YNNKEL, per germline (reference sequence). The DNA for the CDR3 is TGTGCCAGCAGCCACCTGGGACAGGGGGCAGGGGATACGCAGTATTTT. This gives the protein CASSHLGQGAGDTQYF.

This chain joins TRBV9 and TRBJ2-5; 8 bases match TRBD2. CDR3 length equals 14 residues. V dropped 1 base and J dropped 4; count of bases not matched to a gene: 3. Germline assignment: CDR1 SGDLS and CDR2 YYNGEE. The CDR3, as DNA: TGTGCCAGCAGCGTATCGGGAGGGCCAGAGACCCAGTACTTC. It codes for CASSVSGGPETQYF.

CDR3 loop: CASRGSGGSTDTQYF. DNA of the CDR3: TGTGCCAGCAGGGGGAGCGGGGGCAGCACAGATACGCAGTATTTT. V and J are TRBV5-6 and TRBJ2-3, with 8 bases fitting TRBD2. Germline lookup yields CDR1 SGHDT and CDR2 YYEEEE. This CDR3 contains 15 residues. V lost 5 bases to trimming and J lost 0 bases; unmatched junction nucleotides: 5.

The CDR3 nucleotides read TGTGCCAGCAGCTTAAGACAGAGTGAGCAGTTCTTC. This encodes CASSLRQSEQFF. The rearrangement joins TRBV7-3 to TRBJ2-1, with TRBD1 as a possible D gene (5 bases). The germline V and J ends were trimmed by 1 base and 9 bases, with 7 bases remaining between them. Germline V lookup: CDR1 SGHTA, CDR2 FQGTGA. This CDR3 region has 12 residues.

The chain joins TRBV7-3 to TRBJ2-7, with 9 bases lining up with TRBD1. Trimming removed 2 bases from V and 5 bases from J; junction bases left unmatched: 7. The CDR3 spans 15 residues. Germline CDR1 SGHTA, CDR2 FQGTGA. This CDR3 is CASSLRTGQGNEQYF. The CDR3 DNA reads TGTGCCAGCAGCTTACGTACGGGACAGGGTAACGAGCAGTACTTC.

The chain combines TRBV6-4 with TRBJ1-2, with 11 positions matching TRBD1. This CDR3 comprises 16 residues. V lost 0 bases, J lost 6 bases, and 6 bases stayed unmatched. CDR1 and CDR2 (germline): MRHNA, SNTAGT. The DNA of the CDR3 is TGTGCCAGCAGTGACTCGCCTGGACAGGGGGCCGATGGCTACACCTTC. Translating gives CASSDSPGQGADGYTF.

The rearrangement joins TRBV7-9 to TRBJ2-1, with D tentatively TRBD1 or TRBD2 (5 bases each). V was clipped by 8 bases and J by 0 bases, with 11 bases between them. Germline lookup yields CDR1 SEHNR and CDR2 FQNEAQ (reference sequence). The length of the CDR3 is 14 residues. CDR3 in DNA: TGTGCCAGCGGGGACCAGCCCTCCTACAATGAGCAGTTCTTC. Amino acid sequence: CASGDQPSYNEQFF.

This clone came up once. The chain has TRBV6-5 and TRBJ1-4; D gene uncertain. V shed 6 bases and J shed 5 bases, with 13 bases lying between them. The CDR3 sequence is 14 residues long. From germline, CDR1 is MNHEY and CDR2 SVGAGI. The CDR3 sequence is CASSIGRLNEKLFF. CDR3 DNA sequence: TGTGCCAGCAGCATTGGTCGGTTGAATGAAAAACTGTTTTTT.

The CDR3 region has the DNA TGTGCCAGCAGCTTGCGCTCGATAGGGTCCGGGGCCAACGTCCTGACTTTC. This encodes CASSLRSIGSGANVLTF. This rearrangement joins TRBV5-4 to TRBJ2-6; D is ambiguous. V lost 1 base and J 4 bases, leaving 15 bases between the germline ends. CDR1 and CDR2 from the germline V gene are SGHNT and YYREEE (reference sequence). The CDR3 has 17 amino acids.

This clone was seen once. The chain links TRBV5-4 to TRBJ2-3; TRBD1 aligns across 7 bases. The CDR3 consists of 16 residues. The trim removed 0 bases at V and 2 bases at J, leaving 6 bases unmatched. Germline CDR1 is SGHNT and CDR2 is YYREEE (reference sequence). CDR3: CASSLVTGAATDTQYF. The CDR3 region has the DNA TGTGCCAGCAGCTTGGTCACAGGGGCCGCCACAGATACGCAGTATTTT.

V and J are TRBV9 and TRBJ2-2; 9 nucleotides agree with TRBD2. CDR3 length equals 16 residues. Germline trimming cut 4 bases from V and 1 base from J; bases unmatched to any gene: 5. Germline V gives CDR1 SGDLS, CDR2 YYNGEE. CDR3 loop: CASSPIAGENTGELFF. The DNA of the CDR3 is TGTGCCAGCAGCCCTATAGCGGGAGAGAACACCGGGGAGCTGTTTTTT.

This chain connects TRBV30 to TRBJ2-3; D possibly uses TRBD1 or TRBD2 (6 bases each). Between the trimmed V and J ends, which lost 1 base and 3 bases, there was a span of 11 bases. Germline CDR1 and CDR2: GTSNPN and SVGIG (reference sequence). CDR3 length: 14 amino acids. CDR3 residues: CAWSAEGGTDTQYF. The CDR3 DNA reads TGTGCCTGGAGTGCCGAGGGGGGTACAGATACGCAGTATTTT.

The chain uses TRBV7-2 and TRBJ2-4, with 7 bases fitting TRBD2. J lost 1 base, V lost 5 bases, and 2 bases had no gene match. CDR1 and CDR2 (germline): SGHTA, FQGNSA. The CDR3 contains 14 residues. The CDR3 is CASSERDAKNIQYF. For the CDR3, the DNA is TGTGCCAGCAGCGAGCGGGACGCCAAAAACATTCAGTACTTC. Looking up the rest from reference TRBV7-2 and TRBJ2-4 gives the full variable domain: GAGVSQSPSNKVTEKGKDVELRCDPISGHTALYWYRQSLGQGLEFLIYFQGNSAPDKSGLPSDRFSAERTGGSVSTLTIQRTQQEDSAVYLCASSERDAKNIQYFGAGTRLSVL.

This rearrangement joins TRBV11-3 to TRBJ1-1, with D uncertain. CDR3 length: 13 residues. Trimming took off 1 base at V and 5 bases at J, with 8 bases between the two ends. The germline CDR1 and CDR2 sequences are SGHNT and YENEEA. The CDR3 is CASSLVYRTEAFF. The DNA of the CDR3 is TGTGCCAGCAGCTTAGTTTATAGAACTGAAGCTTTCTTT.